This T cell receptor (beta chain) stems from a study of human T cells and chemical hapten exposure. This clonotype appeared many times. This CDR3 has 15 residues. Germline lookup yields CDR1 DFQATT and CDR2 SNEGSKA (reference sequence). V lost 6 bases and J lost 0; bases outside the gene matches: 8. Each CDR3 protein is one row after TCRdb ran MiXCR on the RACE reads. The repertoire holds roughly 50,000 distinct CDR3 sequences, 9% to 10% seen once, with around 17% in the top ten. Time point meaning: patch test 3, about 24 weeks after DPC sensitization. Treatment denoted: therapeutic diphenylcyclopropenone sensitization with weekly scalp DPC.

V usage is TRBV20-1 and J usage is TRBJ2-5, with TRBD2 matching over 9 bases. The receptor comes from a middle-aged woman with alopecia areata. Some clones in this sample may be carry-over from other donors' samples. The source was whole blood, collected in connection with sensitization to the hapten diphenylcyclopropenone (DPC). CDR3 coding DNA: TGCAGTGCCCAGAGTAGCGGGGGCTACCAAGAGACCCAGTACTTC. It is translated as CSAQSSGGYQETQYF.